The 26 T cell receptor beta chains below come from one sample, sequenced in a study of shared clonotypes between healthy human individuals. It was CD45RO-negative cells, positively selected for CCR7, that made up naive CD8 cells, with terminally differentiated effector memory CD45RA+ cells excluded. Sequencing was performed with immunoSEQ multiplex PCR; in TCRdb, only in-frame clones are kept and a portion is missing. The sample yields under 600,000 clones, roughly 98% seen once. Sequenced sample: naive CD8+ T cells sorted from blood. The receptors come from a man aged 30 to 45 in good health.

The V gene is TRBV15, the J gene TRBJ1-1, with D possibly matching TRBD1 (6 bases). Trimming removed 7 bases from V and 1 base from J, with 10 bases in between. Germline V gene data show CDR1 as LNHNV and CDR2 as YYDKDF (reference sequence). The CDR3 is 13 amino acids. The CDR3 region has the DNA TGTGCCACCAAGGGACACTCGAACACTGAAGCTTTCTTT. Amino acids: CATKGHSNTEAFF.

The rearrangement joins TRBV4-1 to TRBJ2-7; no firm D call. Looked up from germline, CDR1 is MGHRA and CDR2 is YSYEKL. The CDR3 length is 13 residues. The V and J ends lost 1 base and 3 bases respectively, with 7 bases between them. Here the CDR3 reads CASSQVTRYEQYF. In DNA form, the CDR3 reads TGCGCCAGCAGCCAAGTAACACGCTACGAGCAGTACTTC.

This chain uses TRBV27 with TRBJ2-7; 8 bases line up with TRBD1. With V trimmed by 4 bases and J by 1 base, 6 bases remained unmatched. The CDR3 extends over 15 amino acids. The V gene's germline CDR1 is MNHEY and CDR2 SMNVEV (reference sequence). This CDR3 reads CASSSQDRESYEQYF. The CDR3 DNA follows: TGTGCCAGCAGTTCCCAGGACAGGGAGTCCTACGAGCAGTACTTC.

The chain carries TRBV7-9 and TRBJ2-7, with TRBD1 matching 8 bases. Trimming took 5 bases from V and 2 from J; bases not matched to a gene: 5. CDR3 length: 14 amino acids. Germline CDR1 and CDR2: SEHNR and FQNEAQ (reference sequence). CDR3 nucleotides: TGTGCCAGCAGCCAGGGGGCAGGAGCCTACGAGCAGTACTTC. Its translation: CASSQGAGAYEQYF.

The DNA for the CDR3 is TGCAGCGTTGACCAGGGGACCGGGGCCAACGTCCTGACTTTC. Its protein product is CSVDQGTGANVLTF. This rearrangement joins TRBV29-1 to TRBJ2-6, with D maybe TRBD1 (6 bases). The CDR3 covers 14 residues. From germline, CDR1 is SQVTM and CDR2 ANQGSEA. Deletions cut 3 bases from V and 4 bases from J, with 10 bases between.

This chain links TRBV7-9 with TRBJ2-7; the match to TRBD2 covers 7 bases. J lost 2 bases, V lost 3 bases, and 4 bases had no gene match. The CDR3 is 14 amino acids. CDR1 and CDR2 (germline): SEHNR, FQNEAQ (reference sequence). The CDR3: CASSLGGGPYEQYF. CDR3 DNA sequence: TGTGCCAGCAGCTTGGGCGGGGGACCCTACGAGCAGTACTTC.

J is TRBJ1-2 and V is TRBV5-4; no reliable D call. This CDR3 has 15 amino acids. Germline values: CDR1 SGHNT, CDR2 YYREEE (reference sequence). V lost 4 bases to trimming and J lost 3 bases, with 16 bases between them. The CDR3 sequence is CASSQVPGLDYGYTF. The CDR3 region has the DNA TGTGCCAGCAGCCAAGTCCCGGGCCTGGACTATGGCTACACCTTC.

This clone appeared once. The CDR3 coding sequence is TGTGCCAGCAGTTCTCTATCTGGAAACACCATATATTTT. This codes for CASSSLSGNTIYF. The rearrangement joins TRBV6-1 to TRBJ1-3; D is uncertain. Trimming cost V 5 bases and J 1 base, with 6 bases left between them. The CDR3 is made up of 13 amino acids. The germline CDR1 and CDR2 sequences are MNHNS and SASEGT.

Notes on this clone: Other DNA variants within this sample encode the same CDR3. V and J are TRBV28 and TRBJ1-2; 7 bases fit TRBD1. With V trimmed by 3 bases and J by 3 bases, 1 base remained unmatched. The CDR3 consists of 13 residues. Per germline, CDR1 MDHEN and CDR2 SYDVKM. The CDR3 sequence: CASSFGTDYGYTF. In DNA form, the CDR3 reads TGTGCCAGCAGTTTCGGGACAGACTATGGCTACACCTTC.

The J gene is TRBJ2-1, the V gene TRBV7-7, with TRBD1 matching over 8 bases. Germline values: CDR1 SSHAT, CDR2 FNYEAQ (reference sequence). J gave up 4 bases and V 0 bases, and 8 bases lay outside the gene matches. The CDR3 length is 17 residues. DNA of the CDR3: TGTGCCAGCAGCTTAGCGAAACCGGGACAGGCGTACAATGAGCAGTTCTTC. This translates into CASSLAKPGQAYNEQFF.

Worth noting for this clone: A far bigger clonotype differs at one base, so this is likely a read error. V gene TRBV7-3 combines with J gene TRBJ2-2; D unclear. Looked up from germline, CDR1 is SGHTA and CDR2 is FQGTGA. Trimming removed 2 bases at V and 6 bases at J, with 4 bases between. The CDR3 consists of 12 residues. In DNA form, the CDR3 reads TGTGCCAGCAGCTTAGGTGCCGGGGAGCTGTTTTTT. It encodes CASSLGAGELFF.

Concerning this clone: This sample includes further DNA sequences coding for the same CDR3. The chain uses TRBV6-5 and TRBJ1-5; D uncertain. The CDR3 spans 13 residues. Looked up from germline, CDR1 is MNHEY and CDR2 is SVGAGI. V was clipped by 0 bases and J by 6 bases, with 6 bases between them. CDR3 loop: CASSYSSGQPQHF. The CDR3 DNA reads as TGTGCCAGCAGTTACTCGTCGGGTCAGCCCCAGCATTTT.

This sequence joins TRBV4-1 and TRBJ1-5, with 10 positions matching TRBD1. J was trimmed by 7 bases and V by 5 bases; bases with no gene match: 11. The germline gives CDR1 MGHRA, CDR2 YSYEKL. The CDR3 contains 16 residues. DNA of the CDR3: TGCGCCAGCAGCGACCGGGACAGGGGTGTGGAGCAGCCCCAGCATTTT. Translated, it gives CASSDRDRGVEQPQHF.

The rearrangement links TRBV4-1 to TRBJ2-1; D is unclear. CDR3 length: 12 amino acids. Germline V gene lookup returns CDR1 MGHRA and CDR2 YSYEKL. Trimming took 4 bases from V and 7 from J, leaving 8 bases between them. The chain's CDR3 is CASSLSVNEQFF. The CDR3 DNA reads as TGCGCCAGCAGCCTCTCCGTTAATGAGCAGTTCTTC.

The J gene is TRBJ2-7, the V gene TRBV19, with 13 bases fitting TRBD2. The CDR3 loop spans 14 amino acids. With V trimmed by 10 bases and J by 3 bases, 6 bases remained unmatched. Germline-derived CDR1 and CDR2 are LNHDA and SQIVND (reference sequence). The CDR3, as DNA: TGTGCCACCTCTGGGACTAGCGGGAACTACGAGCAGTACTTC. Translated, it gives CATSGTSGNYEQYF.

This clone was seen a single time. The chain combines TRBV19 with TRBJ2-1; maybe TRBD2 (6 bases). V lost 1 base to trimming and J lost 9 bases, with 22 bases between them. The CDR3 consists of 17 residues. Germline V gene lookup returns CDR1 LNHDA and CDR2 SQIVND (reference sequence). For the CDR3, the DNA is TGTGCCAGTAGTATAGGGGAGGAAGGGCCCCGGGGTAGTGAGCAGTTCTTC. Its protein is CASSIGEEGPRGSEQFF.

The sample holds one count of this clone. The chain couples TRBV2 to TRBJ2-5, with TRBD1 matching over 12 bases. J gave up 5 bases and V 6 bases, and 7 bases lay outside the gene matches. Germline V gene lookup returns CDR1 SNHLY and CDR2 FYNNEI. This CDR3 contains 15 residues. The CDR3 spells CASRTPGQGAETQYF. CDR3 DNA: TGTGCCAGCAGGACCCCGGGACAGGGGGCGGAGACCCAGTACTTC. The variable domain in full, completed from reference TRBV2 and TRBJ2-5, reads EPEVTQTPSHQVTQMGQEVILRCVPISNHLYFYWYRQILGQKVEFLVSFYNNEISEKSEIFDDQFSVERPDGSNFTLKIRSTKLEDSAMYFCASRTPGQGAETQYFGPGTRLLVL.

The chain links TRBV7-2 to TRBJ2-1; D is perhaps TRBD2 (6 bases). CDR3 size: 13 residues. Looked up from germline, CDR1 is SGHTA and CDR2 is FQGNSA. Trimming left V 8 bases short and J 2 bases short, with 10 bases between. The CDR3 coding sequence is TGTGCCAGCCGGGAGCTCCCCTACAATGAGCAGTTCTTC. The encoded protein is CASRELPYNEQFF.

V is TRBV7-9 and J is TRBJ1-3; weak D call: TRBD1 (6 bases). This CDR3 region has 18 residues. In germline, CDR1 is SEHNR, CDR2 FQNEAQ (reference sequence). V lost 7 bases, J lost 2 bases, and 24 bases lay in between. The CDR3 DNA is TGTGCCAGCATTTTTGGACCCGGATTGGGGACACCTGGAAACACCATATATTTT. It specifies CASIFGPGLGTPGNTIYF. Full variable domain (missing parts from reference TRBV7-9 and TRBJ1-3): DTGVSQNPRHKITKRGQNVTFRCDPISEHNRLYWYRQTLGQGPEFLTYFQNEAQLEKSRLLSDRFSAERPKGSFSTLEIQRTEQGDSAMYLCASIFGPGLGTPGNTIYFGEGSWLTVV.

The chain is built from TRBV19 and TRBJ2-7; possible D gene TRBD1, 6 bases. The CDR3 loop spans 13 amino acids. V was clipped by 4 bases and J by 2 bases, with 9 bases between them. Germline V lookup: CDR1 LNHDA, CDR2 SQIVND (reference sequence). CDR3 amino acids: CASSTRDTYEQYF. CDR3 bases: TGTGCCAGTAGTACCCGGGACACCTACGAGCAGTACTTC.

The J gene is TRBJ1-1, the V gene TRBV10-3, with D perhaps matching TRBD1 (5 bases). Germline-derived CDR1 and CDR2 are ENHRY and SYGVKD. This CDR3 region has 14 residues. Trimming shortened V by 0 bases and J by 6 bases, and 11 bases separated the two germline ends. Written as DNA, the CDR3 is TGTGCCATCAGTGAGTCAGGAATGGGGGCTGAAGCTTTCTTT. This gives the protein CAISESGMGAEAFF.

J is TRBJ2-1 and V is TRBV4-1; 10 bases map to TRBD2. CDR1 and CDR2 (germline): MGHRA, YSYEKL. The CDR3 consists of 16 residues. The ends lost 4 bases at V and 4 bases at J; junction bases unmatched: 7. CDR3 bases: TGCGCCAGCAGCCCCGAGGCTAGCGGGAGTTACAATGAGCAGTTCTTC. This translates into CASSPEASGSYNEQFF.

This sequence joins TRBV4-1 and TRBJ2-5; D is unclear. The CDR3 is made up of 15 amino acids. Looked up from germline, CDR1 is MGHRA and CDR2 is YSYEKL. Trimming removed 1 base at V and 6 bases at J, with 15 bases between. Written as DNA, the CDR3 is TGCGCCAGCAGCCAAGCCGGCGAACATGGAAAGACCCAGTACTTC. Translation gives CASSQAGEHGKTQYF.

In this sample, this clone turned up once. V is TRBV5-1 and J is TRBJ2-3; 14 nucleotides agree with TRBD2. The ends lost 5 bases at V and 2 bases at J; junction bases unmatched: 7. CDR3 length: 17 residues. Germline-derived CDR1 and CDR2 are SGHRS and YFSETQ. CDR3: CASSSGLAGGYTDTQYF. The CDR3 bases are TGCGCCAGCAGTTCCGGACTAGCGGGAGGATACACAGATACGCAGTATTTT.

J is TRBJ1-4 and V is TRBV9; D remains ambiguous. CDR1 is SGDLS, CDR2 YYNGEE, per germline. The CDR3 runs to 12 residues. V lost 2 bases, J lost 12 bases, and 11 bases lay in between. CDR3: CASSVGSRELFF. As DNA, the CDR3 is TGTGCCAGCAGCGTGGGGTCCCGGGAACTGTTTTTT.

The gene calls are TRBV4-1 and TRBJ1-5, with D hard to call. This CDR3 is built from 14 residues. V was clipped by 1 base and J by 0 bases, with 4 bases between them. Germline V gives CDR1 MGHRA, CDR2 YSYEKL. CDR3 loop: CASSQGPSNQPQHF. The CDR3 DNA is TGCGCCAGCAGCCAAGGTCCTAGCAATCAGCCCCAGCATTTT.